The source of this T cell receptor beta chain is a study of OX40 agonist ivuxolimab in advanced cancers. Repertoires were generated with immunoSEQ multiplex PCR, while TCRdb's copy carries only in-frame clones and drops some. The sample yields 69,000 or so clones, approximately 90% seen once. V was pared by 4 bases and J by 4 bases, with 17 bases between. This CDR3 spans 15 amino acids. Germline V gene sequence: CDR1 SGHRS, CDR2 YFSETQ. Material: CD4+ or CD8+ T cells sorted from blood, obtained in a trial of the OX40 agonist ivuxolimab. The receptor comes from an adult with an advanced solid tumor such as melanoma, head and neck, liver or kidney cancer. The genes are TRBV5-1 and TRBJ1-2; a weak D match, TRBD1 (5 bases). This chain's CDR3 is CASSPGAGLPYGYTF. CDR3 bases: TGCGCCAGCAGCCCTGGGGCAGGGCTACCCTATGGCTACACCTTC.